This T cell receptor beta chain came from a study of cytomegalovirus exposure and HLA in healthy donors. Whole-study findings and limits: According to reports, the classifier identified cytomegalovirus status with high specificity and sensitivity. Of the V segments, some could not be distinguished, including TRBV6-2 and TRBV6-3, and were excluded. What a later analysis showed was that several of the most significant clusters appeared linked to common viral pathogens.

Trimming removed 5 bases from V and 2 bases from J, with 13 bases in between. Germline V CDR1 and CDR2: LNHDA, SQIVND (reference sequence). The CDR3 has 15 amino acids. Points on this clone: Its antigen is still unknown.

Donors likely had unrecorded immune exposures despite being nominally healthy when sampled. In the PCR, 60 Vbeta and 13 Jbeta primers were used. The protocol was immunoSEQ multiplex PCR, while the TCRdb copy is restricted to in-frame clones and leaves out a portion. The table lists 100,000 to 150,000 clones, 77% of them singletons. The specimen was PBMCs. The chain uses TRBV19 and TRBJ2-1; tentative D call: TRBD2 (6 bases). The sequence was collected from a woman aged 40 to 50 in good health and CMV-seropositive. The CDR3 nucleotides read TGTGCCAGTAGTCTATACGGAGGGCCCTACAATGAGCAGTTCTTC. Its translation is CASSLYGGPYNEQFF.